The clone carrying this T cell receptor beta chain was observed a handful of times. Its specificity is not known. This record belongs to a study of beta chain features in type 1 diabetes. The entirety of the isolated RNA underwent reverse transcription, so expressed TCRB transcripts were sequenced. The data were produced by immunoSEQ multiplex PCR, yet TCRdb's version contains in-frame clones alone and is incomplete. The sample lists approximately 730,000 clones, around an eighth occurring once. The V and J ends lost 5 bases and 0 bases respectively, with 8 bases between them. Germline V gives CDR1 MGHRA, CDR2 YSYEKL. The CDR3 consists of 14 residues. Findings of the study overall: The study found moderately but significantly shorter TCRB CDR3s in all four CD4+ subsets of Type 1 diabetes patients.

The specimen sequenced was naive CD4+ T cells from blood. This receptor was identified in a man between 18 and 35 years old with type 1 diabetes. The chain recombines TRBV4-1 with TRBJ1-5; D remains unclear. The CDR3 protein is CASSSPNSNQPQHF. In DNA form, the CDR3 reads TGCGCCAGCAGCTCTCCTAATAGCAATCAGCCCCAGCATTTT.